Listed here are 14 T cell receptor beta chains from one sample, sequenced in a study of Ad26.COV2.S vaccination and SARS-CoV-2 variants. Profiling relied on immunoSEQ multiplex PCR, and the TCRdb table lists in-frame clones only, not all of them. This sample has 430,000 or so clones; 90% occur once, and the top ten carry 9% to 15%. Treatment in this sample: over 15 received Ad26.COV2.S at low or high dose, single or two shots; about five received placebo; per-sample allocation not given. All samples were drawn on day 63, counting from the first vaccine or placebo injection. The starting material was peripheral blood, obtained in a trial of Ad26.COV2.S vaccine versus placebo. Receptor source: a person aged 18-60 years who received the Ad26.COV2.S COVID-19 vaccine or a placebo.

The chain has TRBV2 and TRBJ1-5, with TRBD1 identical over 9 bases. The ends lost 5 bases at V and 7 bases at J; junction bases unmatched: 6. Germline V gives CDR1 SNHLY, CDR2 FYNNEI. The CDR3 length is 14 residues. CDR3 nucleotide sequence: TGTGCCAGCAGTCTAGGACAGGGGCGACAGCCCCAGCATTTT. Translating gives CASSLGQGRQPQHF.

J is TRBJ1-6 and V is TRBV7-2; TRBD1 aligns across 8 bases. CDR3 length: 15 residues. Germline CDR1 reads SGHTA; CDR2 reads FQGNSA. J lost 8 bases, V lost 5 bases, and 8 bases had no gene match. The CDR3 DNA reads TGTGCCAGCAGCCCCCCCACAGGGGGGCATTCACCCCTCCACTTT. It is translated as CASSPPTGGHSPLHF.

The chain joins TRBV6-5 to TRBJ1-2, with 10 bases lining up with TRBD1. Germline V gene lookup returns CDR1 MNHEY and CDR2 SVGAGI. CDR3 size: 15 residues. Losses at the gene ends were 5 bases for V and 8 bases for J; bases not matched to a gene: 11. CDR3 protein: CASSHRDRGWRGYTF. CDR3 nucleotides: TGTGCCAGCAGTCACCGGGACAGGGGTTGGAGGGGCTACACCTTC.

The chain joins TRBV27 to TRBJ1-1, with D unclear. The CDR3 has 15 amino acids. Trimming took 5 bases from V and 0 from J, leaving 13 bases between them. Germline lookup yields CDR1 MNHEY and CDR2 SMNVEV (reference sequence). The CDR3 bases are TGTGCCAGCAGTCTACTGGGGATCGTGAACACTGAAGCTTTCTTT. Encoded protein: CASSLLGIVNTEAFF.

V is TRBV30 and J is TRBJ2-2, with D uncertain. The V end lost 2 bases, the J end lost 1 base, and 5 bases lay between the germline ends. The CDR3 is 13 amino acids. From germline, CDR1 is GTSNPN and CDR2 SVGIG (reference sequence). CDR3 residues: CAWSRVNTGELFF. Here the CDR3 DNA reads TGTGCCTGGAGTAGAGTGAACACCGGGGAGCTGTTTTTT.

The chain has TRBV30 and TRBJ2-2; no firm D call. Germline values: CDR1 GTSNPN, CDR2 SVGIG (reference sequence). The ends were cut back, 3 bases at V and 8 bases at J, with 13 bases in the middle. The CDR3 is 13 residues long. The CDR3 DNA reads as TGTGCCTGGAGCTGGTACCCTAGTGGGGAGCTGTTTTTT. Translated, it gives CAWSWYPSGELFF.

J is TRBJ2-5 and V is TRBV9; D assignment may be TRBD1 or TRBD2 (5 bases each). CDR1 and CDR2 from the germline V gene are SGDLS and YYNGEE. The CDR3 contains 14 residues. Trimming pared 3 bases from V and 4 bases from J, leaving 13 bases between. The CDR3 DNA reads as TGTGCCAGCAGCGCTCAGGGACGGGGAGAGACCCAGTACTTC. It is translated as CASSAQGRGETQYF.

This clone was counted a single time. The rearrangement joins TRBV5-1 to TRBJ2-2; 7 bases map to TRBD1. Trimming took 3 bases from V and 6 from J; bases not matched to a gene: 8. CDR3 length: 15 amino acids. Germline CDR1 and CDR2: SGHRS and YFSETQ. CDR3 coding DNA: TGCGCCAGCAGCTACGCTGCAGGGGGTTCCGGGGAGCTGTTTTTT. Amino acids: CASSYAAGGSGELFF.

The table lists this clone with a count of one. CDR3 sequence (DNA): TGTGCCACCAGCAGAGGAGGTAACTCCTACGAGCAGTACTTC. Protein sequence: CATSRGGNSYEQYF. V gene TRBV15 combines with J gene TRBJ2-7; no definite D call. The CDR3 runs 14 residues. The germline V and J ends were trimmed by 1 base and 0 bases, with 7 bases remaining between them. Germline V lookup: CDR1 LNHNV, CDR2 YYDKDF (reference sequence).

This chain uses TRBV24-1 with TRBJ2-2; 11 positions agree with TRBD2. V was pared by 9 bases and J by 5 bases, with 4 bases of the junction left unmatched. The length of the CDR3 is 14 residues. Germline assignment: CDR1 KGHDR and CDR2 SFDVKD. The CDR3 sequence is CATGGLAGTGELFF. DNA of the CDR3: TGTGCCACCGGTGGACTAGCGGGTACCGGGGAGCTGTTTTTT.

The rearrangement links TRBV10-3 to TRBJ2-7; the D gene is possibly TRBD1 (6 bases). V was pared by 6 bases and J by 0 bases, with 15 bases between. The CDR3 totals 15 residues. Germline CDR1 and CDR2: ENHRY and SYGVKD. CDR3 in amino acids: CAISTGTPSSYEQYF. DNA of the CDR3: TGTGCCATCAGCACCGGGACACCGAGCTCCTACGAGCAGTACTTC.

The V gene is TRBV5-1, the J gene TRBJ2-1, with TRBD2 identical over 9 bases. CDR1 and CDR2 from the germline V gene are SGHRS and YFSETQ. The CDR3 is 16 residues long. The junction had 10 bases not matched to a gene; V was cut back by 4 bases and J by 5 bases. CDR3 sequence: CASSHGVAGGHNEQFF. The DNA for the CDR3 is TGCGCCAGCAGCCACGGAGTGGCGGGAGGGCACAATGAGCAGTTCTTC. Using reference TRBV5-1 and TRBJ2-1 for the parts outside the CDR3, the full variable domain is KAGVTQTPRYLIKTRGQQVTLSCSPISGHRSVSWYQQTPGQGLQFLFEYFSETQRNKGNFPGRFSGRQFSNSRSEMNVSTLELGDSALYLCASSHGVAGGHNEQFFGPGTRLTVL.

V usage is TRBV6-5 and J usage is TRBJ2-7; TRBD1 matches 9 bases. The CDR3 has 14 residues. Germline CDR1 MNHEY, CDR2 SVGAGI. The junction had 7 bases not matched to a gene; V was cut back by 7 bases and J by 3 bases. The CDR3 nucleotides are TGTGCCAGCATCCATGGACAGGGGTTCTACGAGCAGTACTTC. Its protein is CASIHGQGFYEQYF.

The V and J genes are TRBV19 and TRBJ1-1; D remains ambiguous. Per the germline V gene, CDR1 is LNHDA and CDR2 is SQIVND (reference sequence). The CDR3 totals 13 residues. Trimming shortened V by 3 bases and J by 7 bases, and 12 bases separated the two germline ends. The DNA for the CDR3 is TGTGCCAGTAGTATCCCTACCTCGAGTGAAGCTTTCTTT. This encodes CASSIPTSSEAFF.